The sequence of this TCR beta chain was determined in a study of graft-versus-host responses after intestinal transplantation. Study outcomes and limitations: High graft-versus-host to host-versus-graft clonal ratios were found in allografts of patients who had graft-donor T cell macrochimerism.

V was pared by 5 bases and J by 1 base, with 4 bases of the junction left unmatched. The CDR3 extends over 15 amino acids. Per the germline V gene, CDR1 is SGHTA and CDR2 is FQGTGA. Assay used: immunoSEQ multiplex PCR; TCRdb lists only in-frame clones, some missing. The sample consists of 80,000 to 100,000 clones, 85% to 90% of them appearing once. Concerning this clone itself: What it recognizes is unknown.

This clonotype was sampled from a human donor who received an intestinal transplant. The sequences come from unstimulated CD4+ T cells sorted from spleen or lymph node cells, collected before intestinal transplant. This chain joins TRBV7-3 and TRBJ2-1, with 8 bases that match TRBD1. CDR3 nucleotides: TGTGCCAGCAGCATACAGGGGGGTTCCTACAATGAGCAGTTCTTC. This codes for CASSIQGGSYNEQFF.